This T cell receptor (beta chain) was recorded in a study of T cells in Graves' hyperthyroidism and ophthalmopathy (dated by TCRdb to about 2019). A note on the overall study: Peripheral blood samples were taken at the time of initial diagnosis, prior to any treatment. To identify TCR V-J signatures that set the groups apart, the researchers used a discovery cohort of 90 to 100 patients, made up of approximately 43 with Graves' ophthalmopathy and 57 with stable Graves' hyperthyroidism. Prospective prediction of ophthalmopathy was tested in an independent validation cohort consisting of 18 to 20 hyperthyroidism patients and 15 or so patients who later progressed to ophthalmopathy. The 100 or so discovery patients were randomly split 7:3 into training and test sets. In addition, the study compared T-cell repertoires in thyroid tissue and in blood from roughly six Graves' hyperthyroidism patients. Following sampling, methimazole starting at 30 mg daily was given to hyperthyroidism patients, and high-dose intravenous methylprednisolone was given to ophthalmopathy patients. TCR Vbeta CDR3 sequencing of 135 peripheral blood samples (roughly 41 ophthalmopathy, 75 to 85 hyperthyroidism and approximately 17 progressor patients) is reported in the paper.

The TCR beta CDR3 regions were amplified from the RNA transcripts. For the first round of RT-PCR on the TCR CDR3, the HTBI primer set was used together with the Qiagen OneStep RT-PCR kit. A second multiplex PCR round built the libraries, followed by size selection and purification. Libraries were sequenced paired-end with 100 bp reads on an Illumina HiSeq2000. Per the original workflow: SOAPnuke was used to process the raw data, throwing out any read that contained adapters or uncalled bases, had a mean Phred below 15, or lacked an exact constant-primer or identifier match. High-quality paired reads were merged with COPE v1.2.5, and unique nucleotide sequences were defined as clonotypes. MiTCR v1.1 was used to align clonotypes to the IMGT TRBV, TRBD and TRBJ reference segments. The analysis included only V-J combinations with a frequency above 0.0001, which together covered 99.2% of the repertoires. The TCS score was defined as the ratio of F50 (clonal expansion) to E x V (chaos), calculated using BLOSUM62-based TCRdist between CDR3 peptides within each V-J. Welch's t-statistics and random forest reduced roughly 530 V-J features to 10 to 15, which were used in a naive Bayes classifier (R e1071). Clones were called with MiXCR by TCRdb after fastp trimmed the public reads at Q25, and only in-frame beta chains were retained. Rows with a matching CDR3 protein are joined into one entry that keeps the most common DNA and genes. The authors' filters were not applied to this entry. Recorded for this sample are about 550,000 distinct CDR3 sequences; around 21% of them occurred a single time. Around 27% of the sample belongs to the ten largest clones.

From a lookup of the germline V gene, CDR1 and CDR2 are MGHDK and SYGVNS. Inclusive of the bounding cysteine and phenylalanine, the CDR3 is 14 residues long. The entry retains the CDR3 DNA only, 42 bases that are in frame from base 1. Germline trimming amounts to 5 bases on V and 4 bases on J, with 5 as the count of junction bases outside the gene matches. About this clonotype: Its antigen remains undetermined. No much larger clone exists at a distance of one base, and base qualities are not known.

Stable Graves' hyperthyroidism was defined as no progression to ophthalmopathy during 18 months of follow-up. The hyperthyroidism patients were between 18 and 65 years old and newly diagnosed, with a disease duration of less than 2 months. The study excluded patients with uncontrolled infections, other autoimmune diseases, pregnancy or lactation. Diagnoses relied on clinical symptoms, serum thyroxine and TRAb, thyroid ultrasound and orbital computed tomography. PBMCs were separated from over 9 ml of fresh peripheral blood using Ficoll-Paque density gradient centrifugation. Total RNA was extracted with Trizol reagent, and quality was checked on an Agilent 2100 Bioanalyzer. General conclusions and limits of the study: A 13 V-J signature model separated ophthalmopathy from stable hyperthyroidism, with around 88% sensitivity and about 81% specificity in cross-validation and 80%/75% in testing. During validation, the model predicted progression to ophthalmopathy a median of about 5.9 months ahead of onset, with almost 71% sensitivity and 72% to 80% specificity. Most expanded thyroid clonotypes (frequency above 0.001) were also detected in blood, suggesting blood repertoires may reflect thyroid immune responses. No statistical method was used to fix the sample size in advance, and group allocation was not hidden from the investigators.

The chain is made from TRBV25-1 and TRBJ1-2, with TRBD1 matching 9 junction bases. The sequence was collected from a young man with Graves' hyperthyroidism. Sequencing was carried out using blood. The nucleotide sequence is TGTGCCAGCAGTAACCGGGACAGGGCCTATGGCTACACCTTC. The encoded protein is CASSNRDRAYGYTF.